This T cell receptor (beta chain) was sequenced for a study of blood T cell repertoires in COVID-19 (dated by TCRdb to about 2020). Some background on the complete study: Collaborator samples came from the United States, Italy and Spain and covered acute and convalescent phases of COVID-19. The material from the prospective study consisted of cDNA or gDNA derived from T cells, B-cell-depleted T cells, or PBMCs. The dataset comprised deeply sampled blood TCRbeta repertoires from subjects exposed to, actively infected with, or recovered from COVID-19. The repertoires were made available in a free public database intended to serve as a resource for research on the immune response to SARS-CoV-2. Samples came from the ongoing ImmuneRACE study (first 160 participants) plus 1,254 subjects from 6 global collaborators. Nearly every sample came with metadata listing a de-identified subject ID, COVID-19 status, age in years and sex. HLA class I and class II types, where available, came from metadata supplied by the sample provider rather than from assay-based typing. Overall study outcomes, separate from this receptor: Clinical and demographic metadata were provided uncurated, with the amount varying by source and participant.

This clone was found once. Its antigen is unknown. The sample holds no much larger clone one base away, and base qualities are not on file. The collaborating institutions used their own protocols to collect whole blood in K2EDTA tubes. For TCRbeta analysis, collaborator samples were shipped as frozen whole blood, as isolated PBMCs, or as DNA extracted from either sample type. TCRbeta CDR3 regions were amplified from genomic DNA by means of the immunoSEQ Assay, a bias-controlled multiplex PCR. The study's own analysis went as follows. The number of nucleated cells in each sample was estimated from the amplification of reference gene primers within the assay. To quantify the absolute abundance of each unique TCRbeta CDR3 rearrangement, sequence reads were collapsed and filtered. For each sample, productive Simpson clonality was calculated as the square root of Simpson's diversity index over productive rearrangements. Here the immuneACCESS table is served through TCRdb, limited to in-frame sequences with V and J called. Missing clones are a known gap in these copies; in checked studies unresolved V genes cover under half, and the rest lacks a known reason. The V and J calls and clone size were taken over from that table, and D and trimming were inferred from the DNA. A total of 20,000 or so clones appear in this sample, more than 85% of them only once. Roughly 7% of the sample is taken by the ten largest.

Material: peripheral blood. The clonotype was recovered from a man between 65 and 85 years old with active COVID-19.

The CDR3 protein is CASSSKGDTEAFF. The DNA sequence reads TGTGCCAGCAGCTCTAAGGGGGATACTGAAGCTTTCTTT. The sequence joins TRBV7-3 to TRBJ1-1; a weak D assignment points to TRBD1 (6 bases agree). V is reduced by 4 bases and J by 5 bases, leaving a spacing of 11 bases between them. The CDR3 starts with the cysteine, ends with the phenylalanine, and has 13 residues. The DNA shown is the 39-base CDR3, in frame from base 1. CDR1 and CDR2 were assigned from the germline V gene as SGHTA and FQGTGA.